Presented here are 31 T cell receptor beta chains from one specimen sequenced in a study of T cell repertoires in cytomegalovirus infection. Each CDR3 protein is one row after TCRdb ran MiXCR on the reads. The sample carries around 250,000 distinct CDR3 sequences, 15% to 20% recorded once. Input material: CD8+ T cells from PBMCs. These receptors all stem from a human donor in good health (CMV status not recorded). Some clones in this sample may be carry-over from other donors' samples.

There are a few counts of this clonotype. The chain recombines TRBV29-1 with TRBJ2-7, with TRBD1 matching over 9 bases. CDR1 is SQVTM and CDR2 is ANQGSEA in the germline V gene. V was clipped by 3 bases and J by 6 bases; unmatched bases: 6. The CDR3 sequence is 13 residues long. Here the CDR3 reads CSVEVETGGEQYF. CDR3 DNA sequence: TGCAGCGTTGAGGTAGAGACAGGGGGCGAGCAGTACTTC.

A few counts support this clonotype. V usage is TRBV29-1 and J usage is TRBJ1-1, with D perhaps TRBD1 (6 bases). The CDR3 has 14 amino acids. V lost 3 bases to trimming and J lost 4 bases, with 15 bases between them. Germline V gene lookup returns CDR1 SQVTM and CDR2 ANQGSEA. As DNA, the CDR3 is TGCAGCGTTGAGGGGCGGGGGCCTCGCACTGAAGCTTTCTTT. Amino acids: CSVEGRGPRTEAFF.

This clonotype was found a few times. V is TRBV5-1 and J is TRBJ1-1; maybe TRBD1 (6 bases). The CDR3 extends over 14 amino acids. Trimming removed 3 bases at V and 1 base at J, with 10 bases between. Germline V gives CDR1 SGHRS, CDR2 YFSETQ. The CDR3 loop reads CASSSDRENTEAFF. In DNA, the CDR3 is TGCGCCAGCAGCTCGGACAGAGAGAACACTGAAGCTTTCTTT.

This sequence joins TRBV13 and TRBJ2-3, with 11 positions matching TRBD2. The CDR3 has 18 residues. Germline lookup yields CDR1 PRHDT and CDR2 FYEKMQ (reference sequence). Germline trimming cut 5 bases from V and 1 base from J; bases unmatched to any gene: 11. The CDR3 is CASSARKLLAGGTDTQYF. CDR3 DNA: TGTGCCAGCAGCGCCCGAAAACTACTAGCGGGGGGCACAGATACGCAGTATTTT.

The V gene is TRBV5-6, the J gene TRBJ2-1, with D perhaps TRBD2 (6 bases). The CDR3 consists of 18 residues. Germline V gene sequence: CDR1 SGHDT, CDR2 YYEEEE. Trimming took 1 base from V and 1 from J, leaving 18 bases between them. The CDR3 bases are TGTGCCAGCAGCTTGAGGGTTAGGGACTTTCGATCCTACAATGAGCAGTTCTTC. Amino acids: CASSLRVRDFRSYNEQFF.

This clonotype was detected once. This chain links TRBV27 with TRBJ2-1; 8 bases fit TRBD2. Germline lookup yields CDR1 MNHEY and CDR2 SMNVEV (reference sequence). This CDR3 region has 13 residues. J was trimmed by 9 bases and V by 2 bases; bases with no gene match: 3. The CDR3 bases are TGTGCCAGCAGTTTAACGGGGGGGGTTGAGCAGTTCTTC. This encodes CASSLTGGVEQFF.

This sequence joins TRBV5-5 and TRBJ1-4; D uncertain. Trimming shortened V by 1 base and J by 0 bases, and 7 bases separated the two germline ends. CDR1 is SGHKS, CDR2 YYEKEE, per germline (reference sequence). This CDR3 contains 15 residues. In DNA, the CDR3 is TGTGCCAGCAGCTTGTGGGGAACAACTAATGAAAAACTGTTTTTT. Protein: CASSLWGTTNEKLFF.

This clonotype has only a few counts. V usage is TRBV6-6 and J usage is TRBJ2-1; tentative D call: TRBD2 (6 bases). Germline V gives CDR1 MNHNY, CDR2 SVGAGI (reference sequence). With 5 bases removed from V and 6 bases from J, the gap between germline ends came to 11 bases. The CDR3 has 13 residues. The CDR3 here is CASSTREINEQFF. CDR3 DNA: TGTGCCAGCAGTACCCGGGAGATCAATGAGCAGTTCTTC.

This CDR3 is CASSLAASGGTYEQYF. Here the CDR3 DNA reads TGCGCCAGCAGCTTGGCGGCTAGCGGGGGGACCTACGAGCAGTACTTC. The V gene is TRBV5-1, the J gene TRBJ2-7, with TRBD2 matching over 11 bases. J was trimmed by 2 bases and V by 0 bases; bases with no gene match: 4. Per the germline V gene, CDR1 is SGHRS and CDR2 is YFSETQ. This CDR3 spans 16 amino acids.

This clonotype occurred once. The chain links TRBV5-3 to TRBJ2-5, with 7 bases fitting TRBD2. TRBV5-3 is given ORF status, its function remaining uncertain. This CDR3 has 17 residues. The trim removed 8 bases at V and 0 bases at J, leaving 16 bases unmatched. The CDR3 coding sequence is TGTGCCAGCAGCGGGGAGGGACGGAGCATTTACCAAGAGACCCAGTACTTC. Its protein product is CASSGEGRSIYQETQYF.

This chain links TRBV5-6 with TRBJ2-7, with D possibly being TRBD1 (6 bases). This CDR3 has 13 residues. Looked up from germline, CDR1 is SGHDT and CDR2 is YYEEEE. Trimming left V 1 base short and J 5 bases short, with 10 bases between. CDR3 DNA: TGTGCCAGCAGCTTGTTTGGGGGCAACGAGCAGTACTTC. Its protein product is CASSLFGGNEQYF.

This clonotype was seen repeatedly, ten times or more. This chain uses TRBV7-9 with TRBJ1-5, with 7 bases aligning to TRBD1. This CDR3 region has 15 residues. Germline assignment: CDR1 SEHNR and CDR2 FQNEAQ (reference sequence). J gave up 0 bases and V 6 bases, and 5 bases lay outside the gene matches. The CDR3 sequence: CASSLDRDSNQPQHF. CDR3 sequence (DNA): TGTGCCAGCAGTCTCGACAGGGATAGCAATCAGCCCCAGCATTTT.

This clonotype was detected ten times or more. CDR3 region: CASNRGQGYGYTF. The CDR3, as DNA: TGTGCCAGCAACCGGGGACAGGGTTATGGCTACACCTTC. The rearrangement links TRBV7-6 to TRBJ1-2; TRBD1 agrees at 9 bases. The germline V gene has CDR1 SGHVS and CDR2 FNYEAQ. The V and J ends lost 7 bases and 5 bases, in that order; junction bases with no gene match: 5. There are 13 residues in the CDR3.

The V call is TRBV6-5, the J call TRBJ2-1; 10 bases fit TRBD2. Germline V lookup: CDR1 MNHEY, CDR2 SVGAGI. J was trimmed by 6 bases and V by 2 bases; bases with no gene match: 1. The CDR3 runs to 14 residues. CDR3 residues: CASSYSGGANEQFF. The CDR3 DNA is TGTGCCAGCAGTTACAGCGGGGGGGCCAATGAGCAGTTCTTC.

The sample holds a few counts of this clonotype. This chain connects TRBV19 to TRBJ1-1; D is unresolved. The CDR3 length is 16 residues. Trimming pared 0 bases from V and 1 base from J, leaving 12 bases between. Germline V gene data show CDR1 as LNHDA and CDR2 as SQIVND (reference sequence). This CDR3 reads CASSIDQAFPNTEAFF. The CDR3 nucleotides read TGTGCCAGTAGTATAGATCAGGCGTTCCCGAACACTGAAGCTTTCTTT.

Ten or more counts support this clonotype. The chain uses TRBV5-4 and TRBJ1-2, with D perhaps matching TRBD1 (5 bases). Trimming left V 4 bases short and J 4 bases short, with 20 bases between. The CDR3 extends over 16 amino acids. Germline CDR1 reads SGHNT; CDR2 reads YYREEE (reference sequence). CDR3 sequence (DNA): TGTGCCAGCAGCCCCTTACAAGGGGCGATAGGCTATGGCTACACCTTC. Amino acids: CASSPLQGAIGYGYTF.

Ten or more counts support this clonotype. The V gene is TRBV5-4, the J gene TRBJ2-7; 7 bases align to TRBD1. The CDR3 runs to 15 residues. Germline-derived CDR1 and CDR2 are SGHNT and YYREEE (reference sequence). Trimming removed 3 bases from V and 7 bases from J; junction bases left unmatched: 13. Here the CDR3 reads CASSWGEGAQWEQYF. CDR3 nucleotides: TGTGCCAGCAGCTGGGGAGAGGGGGCGCAATGGGAGCAGTACTTC. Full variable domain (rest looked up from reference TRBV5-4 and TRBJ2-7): ETGVTQSPTHLIKTRGQQVTLRCSSQSGHNTVSWYQQALGQGPQFIFQYYREEENGRGNFPPRFSGLQFPNYSSELNVNALELDDSALYLCASSWGEGAQWEQYFGPGTRLTVT.

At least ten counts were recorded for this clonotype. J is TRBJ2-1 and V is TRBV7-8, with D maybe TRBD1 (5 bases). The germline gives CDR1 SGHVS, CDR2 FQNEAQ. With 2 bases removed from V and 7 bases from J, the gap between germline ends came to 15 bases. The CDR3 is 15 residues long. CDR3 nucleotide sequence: TGTGCCAGCAGCTTAAGGAACCAGGGATTTAATGAGCAGTTCTTC. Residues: CASSLRNQGFNEQFF.

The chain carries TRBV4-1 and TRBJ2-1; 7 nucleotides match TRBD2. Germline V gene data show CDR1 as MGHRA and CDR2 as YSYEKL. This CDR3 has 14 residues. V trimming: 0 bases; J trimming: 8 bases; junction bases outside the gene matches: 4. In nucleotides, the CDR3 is TGCGCCAGCAGCCAAGACAGCCGGGGGGATGAGCAGTTCTTC. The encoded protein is CASSQDSRGDEQFF.

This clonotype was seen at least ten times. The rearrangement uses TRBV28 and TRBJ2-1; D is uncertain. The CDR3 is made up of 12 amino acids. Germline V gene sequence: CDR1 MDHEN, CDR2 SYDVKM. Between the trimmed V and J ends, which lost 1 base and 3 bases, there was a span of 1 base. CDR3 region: CASSLYYNEQFF. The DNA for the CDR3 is TGTGCCAGCAGTTTATACTACAATGAGCAGTTCTTC.

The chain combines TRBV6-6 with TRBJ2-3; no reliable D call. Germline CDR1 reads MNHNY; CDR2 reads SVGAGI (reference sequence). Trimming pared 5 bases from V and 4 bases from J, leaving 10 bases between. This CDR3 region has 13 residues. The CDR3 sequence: CASSPFRADTQYF. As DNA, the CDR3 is TGTGCCAGCAGTCCTTTTCGGGCAGATACGCAGTATTTT.

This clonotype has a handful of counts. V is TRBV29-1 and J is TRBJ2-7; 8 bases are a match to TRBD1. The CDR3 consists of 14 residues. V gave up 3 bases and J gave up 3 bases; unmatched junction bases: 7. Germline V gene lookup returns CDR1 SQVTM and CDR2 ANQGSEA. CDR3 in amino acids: CSVDSTGVGYEQYF. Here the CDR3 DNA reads TGCAGCGTTGATTCGACAGGGGTCGGCTACGAGCAGTACTTC.

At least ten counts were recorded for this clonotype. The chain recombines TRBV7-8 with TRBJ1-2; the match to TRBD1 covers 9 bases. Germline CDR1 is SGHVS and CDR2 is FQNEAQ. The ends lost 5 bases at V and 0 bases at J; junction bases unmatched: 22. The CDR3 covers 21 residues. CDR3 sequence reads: CASSLPGQGVPREDTNYGYTF. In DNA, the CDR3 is TGTGCCAGCAGCCTCCCGGGACAGGGAGTCCCCCGTGAGGACACTAACTATGGCTACACCTTC.

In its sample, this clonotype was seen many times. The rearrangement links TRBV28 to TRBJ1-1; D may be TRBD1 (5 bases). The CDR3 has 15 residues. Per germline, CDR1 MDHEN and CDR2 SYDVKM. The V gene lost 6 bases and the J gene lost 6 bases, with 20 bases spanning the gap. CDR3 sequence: CASSPRRGGRAEAFF. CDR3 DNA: TGTGCCAGCAGCCCTCGGCGGGGGGGACGGGCTGAAGCTTTCTTT.

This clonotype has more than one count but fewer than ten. CDR3 sequence reads: CSARSAGGSYNEQFF. The CDR3 DNA reads TGCAGTGCCAGGTCGGCAGGGGGTTCCTACAATGAGCAGTTCTTC. This rearrangement joins TRBV20-1 to TRBJ2-1, with 7 bases that match TRBD1. V lost 6 bases, J lost 1 base, and 9 bases stayed unmatched. Germline loops: CDR1 DFQATT, CDR2 SNEGSKA (reference sequence). The length of the CDR3 is 15 residues.

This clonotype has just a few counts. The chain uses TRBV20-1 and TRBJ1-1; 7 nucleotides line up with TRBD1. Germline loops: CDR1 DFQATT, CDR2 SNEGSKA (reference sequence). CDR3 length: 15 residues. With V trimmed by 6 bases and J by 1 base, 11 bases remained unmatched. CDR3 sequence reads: CSAKRQGWANTEAFF. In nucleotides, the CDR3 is TGCAGTGCAAAAAGACAGGGTTGGGCGAACACTGAAGCTTTCTTT.

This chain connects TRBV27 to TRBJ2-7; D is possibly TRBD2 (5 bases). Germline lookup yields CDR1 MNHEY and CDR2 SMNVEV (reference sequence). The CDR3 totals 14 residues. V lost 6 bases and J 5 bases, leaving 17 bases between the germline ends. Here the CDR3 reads CASREGRAGNEQYF. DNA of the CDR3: TGTGCCAGCAGAGAGGGAAGGGCTGGGAACGAGCAGTACTTC.

The CDR3 region has the DNA TGTGCCAGCAGCCCGCTTTTAGGGGCGATGAACACTGAAGCTTTCTTT. It is translated as CASSPLLGAMNTEAFF. The V and J genes are TRBV5-4 and TRBJ1-1; tentatively, D is TRBD1 (5 bases). Between the trimmed V and J ends, which lost 4 bases and 0 bases, there was a span of 16 bases. The CDR3 extends over 16 amino acids. Germline V gene sequence: CDR1 SGHNT, CDR2 YYREEE (reference sequence).

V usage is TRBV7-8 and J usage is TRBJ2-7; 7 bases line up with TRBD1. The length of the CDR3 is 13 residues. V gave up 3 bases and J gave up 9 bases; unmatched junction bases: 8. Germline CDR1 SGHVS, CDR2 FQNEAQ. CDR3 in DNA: TGTGCCAGCAGCTTGGCACAGGGGACACCGCAGTACTTC. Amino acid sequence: CASSLAQGTPQYF.

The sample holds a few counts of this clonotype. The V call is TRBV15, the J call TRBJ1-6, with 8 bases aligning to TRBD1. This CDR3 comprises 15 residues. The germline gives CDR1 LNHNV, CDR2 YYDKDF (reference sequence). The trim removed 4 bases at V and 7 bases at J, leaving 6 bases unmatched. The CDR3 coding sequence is TGTGCCACCAGCACAGACAGGGGTCTAAATTCACCCCTCCACTTT. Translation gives CATSTDRGLNSPLHF.

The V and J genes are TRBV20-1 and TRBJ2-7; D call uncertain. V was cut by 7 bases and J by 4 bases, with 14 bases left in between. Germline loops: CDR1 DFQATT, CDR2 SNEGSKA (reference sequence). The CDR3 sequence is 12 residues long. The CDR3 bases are TGCAGTGGCGCAGGCTCGCCATACGAGCAGTACTTC. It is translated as CSGAGSPYEQYF.